This T cell receptor (beta chain) emerged from a study of regulatory T cells in long-lasting Graves disease. Study-wide findings and caveats: Only peripheral blood was studied, not thyroid tissue. Persistent disease preferred TRBV28, TRBJ1-2 and TRBJ2-5; new disease, TRBV20-1 and TRBJ2-1.

Germline CDR1 and CDR2: DFQATT and SNEGSKA (reference sequence). The ends were cut back, 6 bases at V and 7 bases at J, with 16 bases in the middle. This CDR3 spans 13 amino acids. Building of the TCR beta libraries involved iRepertoire HTBI primers and Arm-PCR of CDR3 regions. MiXCR, run by TCRdb on the multiplex PCR reads, gives a single entry per CDR3 protein. The sample carries some 320,000 distinct CDR3 sequences, 15% to 20% recorded once. This clonotype was counted at least ten times. Its cognate antigen is unknown. Documented time point: newly diagnosed GD, antithyroid drugs for less than 3 months. From PBMCs, RNA was extracted and then used to make the TCR library. Peripheral blood, approximately 9.6 milliliters of it, was drawn into EDTA tubes.

The specimen was peripheral blood mononuclear cells (PBMCs), collected at new diagnosis, from a patient treated with antithyroid drugs. The V gene is TRBV20-1, the J gene TRBJ1-5; D may be TRBD1 (6 bases). The TCR was taken from a female donor with Graves disease. The CDR3 protein is CSAVSTGKQPQHF. In nucleotides, the CDR3 is TGCAGTGCCGTATCTACAGGGAAACAGCCCCAGCATTTT.